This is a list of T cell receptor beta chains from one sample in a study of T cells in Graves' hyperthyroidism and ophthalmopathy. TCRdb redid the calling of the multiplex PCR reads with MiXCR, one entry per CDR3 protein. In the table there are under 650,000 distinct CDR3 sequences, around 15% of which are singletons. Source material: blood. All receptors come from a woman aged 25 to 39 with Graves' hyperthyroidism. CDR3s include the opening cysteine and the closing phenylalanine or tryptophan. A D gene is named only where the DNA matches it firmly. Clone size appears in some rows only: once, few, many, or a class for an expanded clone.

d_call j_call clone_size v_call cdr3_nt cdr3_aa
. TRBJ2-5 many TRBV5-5 TGTGCCAGCAGCCACTACCAGGGCTTTTTTCAAGAGACCCAGTACTTC CASSHYQGFFQETQYF
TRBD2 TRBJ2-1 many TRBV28 TGTGCCAGCACGACTAGCGGGAGGGTCTCCTACAATGAGCAGTTCTTC CASTTSGRVSYNEQFF
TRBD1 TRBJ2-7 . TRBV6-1 TGTGCCAGCTCCTCCCAGACAGGGGGCGCAACCTACGAGCAGTACTTC CASSSQTGGATYEQYF
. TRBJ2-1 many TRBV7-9 TGTGCCAGCAGCTCTACGGGGAGTCCTTACAATGAGCAGTTCTTC CASSSTGSPYNEQFF
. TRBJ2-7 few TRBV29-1 TGCAGCGTTGGCGCAGGGGAGTTCGACGAGCAGTACTTC CSVGAGEFDEQYF
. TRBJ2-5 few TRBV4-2 TGTGCCAGCAGCCTACAGGGTTTCCAAGAGACCCAGTACTTC CASSLQGFQETQYF
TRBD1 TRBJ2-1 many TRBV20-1 TGCAGTGCTAGAGATCCCAACAGGGGAATTGGTGAGCAGTTCTTC CSARDPNRGIGEQFF
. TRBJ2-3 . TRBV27 TGTGCCAGCAGTTTTTCTTTCCAGGTGACTCGCTTCGATACGCAGTATTTT CASSFSFQVTRFDTQYF
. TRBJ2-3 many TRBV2 TGTGCCAGCAGCAGAAGGTTAGAGCTACCCACAGATACGCAGTATTTT CASSRRLELPTDTQYF
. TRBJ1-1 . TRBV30 TGTGCCTGGAGTCCCCGAGGGAGGCTGGGGAACACTGAAGCTTTCTTT CAWSPRGRLGNTEAFF
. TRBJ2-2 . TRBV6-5 TGTGCCAGCAGTTACTCGATAAGAGCCGGGGAGCTGTTTTTT CASSYSIRAGELFF